Shown below are 14 T cell receptor beta chains from a single sample sequenced in a study of spatial heterogeneity in lung cancer. The sample's time point: blood at routine non-recurrence follow-up after resection. Tumor, nontumor lung or frozen PBMC supplied whole RNA, sequenced without sorting. TCRdb used MiXCR to reprocess the 5' RACE reads, holding one entry per CDR3 protein. The table records roughly 120,000 distinct CDR3 sequences, 9.5% to 15% of them present only once. Here the sequenced sample was PBMCs, taken at follow-up. The receptors were sampled from a male donor with early-stage non-small cell lung cancer.

This sequence joins TRBV4-1 and TRBJ2-1, with 11 positions matching TRBD2. The V gene end was trimmed by 1 base and the J gene end by 3 bases; junction bases not matched to a gene: 2. CDR3 size: 16 residues. The germline V gene encodes CDR1 MGHRA and CDR2 YSYEKL. As DNA, the CDR3 is TGCGCCAGCAGCCAAGGACTAGCGGGGATCTACAATGAGCAGTTCTTC. It specifies CASSQGLAGIYNEQFF.

This clonotype has ten or more counts. The chain employs TRBV28 and TRBJ2-3, with D hard to call. The CDR3 extends over 14 amino acids. Trimming pared 2 bases from V and 1 base from J, leaving 7 bases between. In germline, CDR1 is MDHEN, CDR2 SYDVKM. The DNA for the CDR3 is TGTGCCAGCAGTTTAGGTATCGGCACAGATACGCAGTATTTT. As protein: CASSLGIGTDTQYF. The entire variable domain, with the rest obtained from reference TRBV28 and TRBJ2-3, is as follows: DVKVTQSSRYLVKRTGEKVFLECVQDMDHENMFWYRQDPGLGLRLIYFSYDVKMKEKGDIPEGYSVSREKKERFSLILESASTNQTSMYLCASSLGIGTDTQYFGPGTRLTVL.

This clonotype has ten or more counts. The rearrangement links TRBV10-3 to TRBJ2-5; the match to TRBD1 covers 9 bases. V gave up 10 bases and J gave up 7 bases; unmatched junction bases: 13. The CDR3 covers 14 residues. Germline V gene data show CDR1 as ENHRY and CDR2 as SYGVKD. CDR3 sequence (DNA): TGTGCCACCCAGTGGGACAGGGACCAGGGGACCCAGTACTTC. This translates into CATQWDRDQGTQYF.

The V gene is TRBV5-6, the J gene TRBJ1-1, with a tentative D call TRBD1 (5 bases). Between the trimmed V and J ends, which lost 3 bases and 2 bases, there was a span of 8 bases. The germline CDR1 and CDR2 sequences are SGHDT and YYEEEE. This CDR3 comprises 13 residues. The CDR3 bases are TGTGCCAGCAGCTCCGACAGTAACACTGAAGCTTTCTTT. Residues: CASSSDSNTEAFF.

The chain recombines TRBV24-1 with TRBJ2-1; 7 bases agree with TRBD1. V lost 5 bases, J lost 4 bases, and 4 bases stayed unmatched. The CDR3 runs 14 residues. Per the germline V gene, CDR1 is KGHDR and CDR2 is SFDVKD. As DNA, the CDR3 is TGTGCCACCAGTGGGACAGGTGGGTACAATGAGCAGTTCTTC. This codes for CATSGTGGYNEQFF.

The rearrangement uses TRBV7-2 and TRBJ2-1; D is uncertain. Germline CDR1 reads SGHTA; CDR2 reads FQGNSA. V gave up 4 bases and J gave up 3 bases, with 10 bases separating them. The CDR3 is 14 residues long. Here the CDR3 reads CASSSWTSYNEQFF. CDR3 nucleotide sequence: TGTGCCAGCAGCTCCTGGACCAGCTACAATGAGCAGTTCTTC.

This clonotype came up a few times. This chain joins TRBV11-2 and TRBJ2-2; 8 bases are a match to TRBD2. Germline CDR1 is SGHAT and CDR2 is FQNNGV. This CDR3 contains 20 residues. J gave up 1 base and V 5 bases, and 18 bases lay outside the gene matches. The CDR3 spells CASSPLGKRGPAMNTGELFF. CDR3 DNA: TGTGCCAGCAGCCCCCTGGGGAAGCGGGGGCCAGCTATGAACACCGGGGAGCTGTTTTTT.

This clonotype was counted a few times. V usage is TRBV6-6 and J usage is TRBJ1-5; perhaps TRBD1 as D (6 bases). Germline V lookup: CDR1 MNHNY, CDR2 SVGAGI (reference sequence). V lost 5 bases, J lost 7 bases, and 15 bases lay in between. The CDR3 loop spans 14 amino acids. CDR3 protein: CASSPSGGAQPQHF. CDR3 DNA sequence: TGTGCCAGCAGTCCCTCGGGGGGCGCGCAGCCCCAGCATTTT.

V is TRBV12-3 or TRBV12-4 and J is TRBJ2-5, with a weak D call TRBD1 (6 bases). V lost 5 bases to trimming and J lost 0 bases, with 7 bases between them. The CDR3 sequence is 13 residues long. Here the CDR3 reads CASSRDNQETQYF. DNA of the CDR3: TGTGCCAGCAGTCGGGACAACCAAGAGACCCAGTACTTC.

Ten or more counts support this clonotype. The chain couples TRBV9 to TRBJ1-2; the D is unclear. This CDR3 has 14 residues. CDR1 SGDLS and CDR2 YYNGEE come from the germline V gene. The ends were cut back, 3 bases at V and 2 bases at J, with 11 bases in the middle. The chain's CDR3 is CASSADGQNYGYTF. DNA of the CDR3: TGTGCCAGCAGCGCAGACGGCCAGAACTATGGCTACACCTTC.

J is TRBJ1-5 and V is TRBV6-2 or TRBV6-3; no reliable D call. This CDR3 comprises 14 residues. CDR1 and CDR2 (germline): MNHEY, SVGEGT. V was pared by 4 bases and J by 6 bases, with 13 bases between. CDR3: CASSFFGRLQPQHF. The CDR3 nucleotides are TGTGCCAGCAGTTTCTTCGGGAGGCTTCAGCCCCAGCATTTT.

This chain connects TRBV29-1 to TRBJ2-3; D gene ambiguous. Deletions cut 0 bases from V and 1 base from J, with 8 bases between. The CDR3 runs 14 residues. CDR1 and CDR2 from the germline V gene are SQVTM and ANQGSEA. The CDR3 DNA follows: TGCAGCGTTGAAGAGGCAACAGGCACAGATACGCAGTATTTT. Translating it yields CSVEEATGTDTQYF.

This rearrangement joins TRBV7-8 to TRBJ1-5; TRBD1 agrees at 9 bases. There are 15 residues in the CDR3. The germline V gene has CDR1 SGHVS and CDR2 FQNEAQ. J was trimmed by 6 bases and V by 1 base; bases with no gene match: 4. CDR3 DNA: TGTGCCAGCAGCTTAGGAAGGGACAGGGTTCAGCCCCAGCATTTT. It yields the protein CASSLGRDRVQPQHF. Full variable domain (rest looked up from reference TRBV7-8 and TRBJ1-5): GAGVSQSPRYKVAKRGQDVALRCDPISGHVSLFWYQQALGQGPEFLTYFQNEAQLDKSGLPSDRFFAERPEGSVSTLKIQRTQQEDSAVYLCASSLGRDRVQPQHFGDGTRLSIL.

V and J are TRBV4-3 and TRBJ2-2, with 10 bases fitting TRBD1. Germline CDR1 LGHNA, CDR2 YSLEER. The V gene end was trimmed by 0 bases and the J gene end by 4 bases; junction bases not matched to a gene: 11. The CDR3 runs 19 residues. The CDR3 region is CASSQEPYPRDRGTGELFF. CDR3 DNA sequence: TGCGCCAGCAGCCAAGAACCCTACCCCCGGGACAGGGGCACCGGGGAGCTGTTTTTT.